The T cell receptor beta chain under discussion was sequenced for a study of blood T cell repertoires in COVID-19. Study-level background: Whether acute or convalescent, the COVID-19 samples came from the United States, Italy and Spain. PBMCs, B-cell-depleted T cells, or T cells were the source of the cDNA or gDNA that made up the material.

Per the study methods: Scientists estimated how many nucleated cells there were by amplifying reference gene primers. Sequenced by immunoSEQ multiplex PCR; TCRdb stores in-frame clones only, minus some. For V, J and clone size, that table is used; D and trimming come from the DNA. The table includes around 200,000 clones, 70% to 90% detected once. CDR3 length equals 15 residues. The V gene end was trimmed by 4 bases and the J gene end by 1 base; junction bases not matched to a gene: 7. CDR1 and CDR2 (germline): SGHRS, YFSETQ. Sequencing was performed on peripheral blood. This clonotype originated in an older man with active or convalescent COVID-19. The chain couples TRBV5-1 to TRBJ1-2, with 7 positions matching TRBD1. The CDR3 region has the DNA TGCGCCAGCAGCGAACCGGGACAGCTTAACTATGGCTACACCTTC. As protein: CASSEPGQLNYGYTF.